This TCR beta chain was found in a study of beta chain features in type 1 diabetes (dated by TCRdb to the late 2010s). About the investigation overall: Patients and healthy donors did not differ in mean age, gender distribution, total cell number or subset yield. Naive and central memory subsets were obtained from all 28 donors, but regulatory and stem cell-like memory subsets were isolated from only 8 patients and roughly 8 healthy donors. A total of 90 million to 140 million sorted cells were examined across all samples, and RNA yield correlated strongly with the number of cells per subset. The study compared the TCRB repertoires of sorted circulating CD4+ T cell subsets in recently diagnosed type 1 diabetes patients with those in matched healthy donors. General study outcomes and caveats: Patients with type 1 diabetes made fewer insertions and deleted more nucleotides at VDJ recombination sites, implying thymic rearrangement abnormalities. Only small numbers of individuals were included in the HLA sub-analyses, which left unresolved whether HLA type had any influence on TCRB rearrangement. Naive, central memory and regulatory TCRB repertoires appeared to be more alike among patients than among healthy donors. In all four CD4+ subsets, TCRB CDR3 length was moderately but significantly shorter in type 1 diabetes patients. Shorter templates might have been favored by PCR, but patient and control samples were amplified and corrected together, so both groups would have been affected equally by any skew. Sequencing cDNA rather than genomic DNA could over-represent highly expressing activated cells, although activation and CD3 levels did not differ between groups.

Each donor gave one peripheral blood draw, about 110 mL on average, collected into heparinised tubes. Using a panel that included CD45RO, CCR7, CD25, CD127, CD95 and CD27, naive, central memory, regulatory and stem cell-like memory CD4+ T cells were sorted on a BD FACSAria II. All sorted populations exceeded 95% purity. PBMCs were separated immediately by Lymphoprep density gradient centrifugation and were stained directly, without being cultured. So that batch effects would be minimized, each experiment stained and sorted samples in pairs, pairing one healthy donor with one patient. The germline V gene yields SGDLS for CDR1 and YYNGEE for CDR2. Relative to germline, V is missing 3 bases and J is missing 4 bases, with 5 bases of the junction outside any gene match. Measured from the cysteine to the phenylalanine, the CDR3 is 14 residues long. Only the CDR3 DNA is retained, 42 bases long and in frame from the first base.

The entire isolated RNA was reverse transcribed using the High Capacity cDNA Reverse Transcription Kit, and thus expressed TCRB transcripts were sequenced. Naive, central memory and regulatory T cell samples underwent deep immunoSEQ sequencing, averaging roughly 3.4 million total reads per sample. Sorted cells were lysed in RLT buffer, and RNA was extracted using DNase-treated RNeasy Micro or Mini kits according to cell number. To prevent cross-contamination, every cell subset was processed on its own, while patient and healthy donor samples were processed together. The immunoSEQ multiplex PCR was used to amplify TCRB sequences from cDNA, generating 87-bp fragments that spanned the CDR3 region. Amplicons were sequenced on the Illumina HiSeq platform. As for the authors' bioinformatics: PCR bias was computationally corrected using synthetic template baselines, reads within Hamming distance 2 were collapsed, and singletons that could not be merged were discarded. Reads were aligned to IMGT to assign V, D and J genes, CDR3 length, and insertions or deletions at six rearrangement sites. Within each subset, clonotype counts were normalized to sorted cell number, after which true diversity and Gini coefficients were computed with the tcR R package. The overlap coefficient, calculated on TCRB nucleotide sequences, was used to quantify repertoire sharing. Out-of-frame TCRB sequences from naive cells were analyzed as a proxy for the pre-selection repertoire. What TCRdb holds here is the immuneACCESS table cut down to in-frame rearrangements. Part of the clones is not present; checked against another copy, under half of the missing clones reflect an unresolved V gene, and the others are unexplained. The V and J calls and the clone size are those of that table, but D and trimming were determined from the DNA. The sample profile shows roughly 350,000 clones; approximately 10% of them were found once. Approximately 0.016% of the sample lies in the top ten.

The table lists this clone with a few counts. Its antigen has not been determined. The sample holds no much larger clone one base away, and base qualities are not on file. The chain links TRBV9 with TRBJ2-5, and TRBD1 aligns with 8 junction nucleotides. Sequenced material: naive CD4+ T cells from blood. The sample's cell subset or site label, decoded: true naive CD4+ T cells. This clonotype was obtained from a woman under 40 in good health. The sequenced DNA is TGTGCCAGCAGCGGAGCAGGGGGCTCAGAGACCCAGTACTTC. Translation gives CASSGAGGSETQYF.